This is a list of T cell receptor beta chains from one sample in a study of control samples from healthy donors and cancer patients. Produced via immunoSEQ multiplex PCR; TCRdb's table is partial and in-frame only. The sample has about 150,000 clones; about 90% are singletons. Specimen: blood. Receptors were obtained from a woman in her thirties or forties in good health. The CDR3 runs from the conserved cysteine through the conserved F or W. The D gene is left open where the match is weak. For some rows the clone size is stated as once, few or many, or as a class when expanded; others skip it.

clone size: .; V gene: TRBV4-2; D gene: .; J gene: TRBJ2-7; CDR3 length: 14; CDR3 protein: CASSQQDRGYEQYF; CDR3 DNA: TGTGCCAGCAGCCAGCAGGACAGAGGCTACGAGCAGTACTTC
clone size: .; V gene: TRBV19; D gene: TRBD1; J gene: TRBJ2-7; CDR3 length: 14; CDR3 protein: CASSIEGGAYEQYF; CDR3 DNA: TGTGCCAGTAGTATAGAAGGGGGCGCCTACGAGCAGTACTTC
clone size: .; V gene: TRBV11-3; D gene: .; J gene: TRBJ1-3; CDR3 length: 13; CDR3 protein: CASSTGIGNTIYF; CDR3 DNA: TGTGCCAGCAGCACGGGGATTGGAAACACCATATATTTT
clone size: .; V gene: TRBV4-1; D gene: .; J gene: TRBJ1-6; CDR3 length: 17; CDR3 protein: CASSQGRAREVNSPLHF; CDR3 DNA: TGCGCCAGCAGCCAGGGGCGGGCCAGGGAGGTTAATTCACCCCTCCACTTT
clone size: once; V gene: TRBV5-4; D gene: .; J gene: TRBJ2-1; CDR3 length: 13; CDR3 protein: CASSGASGDEQFF; CDR3 DNA: TGTGCCAGCAGCGGGGCCTCAGGGGATGAGCAGTTCTTC
clone size: .; V gene: TRBV7-2; D gene: .; J gene: TRBJ2-7; CDR3 length: 15; CDR3 protein: CASSLDRVGTYEQYF; CDR3 DNA: TGTGCCAGCAGCTTAGACAGGGTTGGGACCTACGAGCAGTACTTC
clone size: .; V gene: TRBV5-1; D gene: .; J gene: TRBJ2-5; CDR3 length: 15; CDR3 protein: CASSFEAPREETQYF; CDR3 DNA: TGCGCCAGCAGCTTTGAGGCCCCCAGGGAAGAGACCCAGTACTTC
clone size: few; V gene: TRBV20-1; D gene: .; J gene: TRBJ2-5; CDR3 length: 11; CDR3 protein: CSAREGETQYF; CDR3 DNA: TGCAGTGCTAGAGAAGGAGAGACCCAGTACTTC
clone size: .; V gene: TRBV13; D gene: TRBD1; J gene: TRBJ1-2; CDR3 length: 17; CDR3 protein: CASSLGLGGFDNYGYTF; CDR3 DNA: TGTGCCAGCAGCTTAGGCCTAGGGGGCTTCGATAACTATGGCTACACCTTC
clone size: once; V gene: TRBV2; D gene: .; J gene: TRBJ1-3; CDR3 length: 15; CDR3 protein: CASRLSHSSGNTIYF; CDR3 DNA: TGTGCCAGCAGACTCAGCCACTCCTCTGGAAACACCATATATTTT
clone size: .; V gene: TRBV7-9; D gene: TRBD2; J gene: TRBJ2-5; CDR3 length: 15; CDR3 protein: CASSLGAGGAETQYF; CDR3 DNA: TGTGCCAGCAGCTTAGGGGCGGGGGGCGCAGAGACCCAGTACTTC
clone size: .; V gene: TRBV11-2; D gene: .; J gene: TRBJ1-1; CDR3 length: 14; CDR3 protein: CASSFMGPNTEAFF; CDR3 DNA: TGTGCCAGCAGCTTTATGGGACCGAACACTGAAGCTTTCTTT
clone size: .; V gene: TRBV7-2; D gene: .; J gene: TRBJ1-5; CDR3 length: 13; CDR3 protein: CASSLGGDQPQHF; CDR3 DNA: TGTGCCAGCAGCTTAGGGGGGGATCAGCCCCAGCATTTT
clone size: .; V gene: TRBV28; D gene: .; J gene: TRBJ2-3; CDR3 length: 12; CDR3 protein: CASSYGTDTQYF; CDR3 DNA: TGTGCCAGCAGTTATGGCACAGATACGCAGTATTTT
clone size: once; V gene: TRBV5-1; D gene: .; J gene: TRBJ2-3; CDR3 length: 14; CDR3 protein: CASSPSGPTDTQYF; CDR3 DNA: TGCGCCAGCAGCCCCAGCGGACCCACAGATACGCAGTATTTT
clone size: .; V gene: TRBV6-1; D gene: .; J gene: TRBJ2-2; CDR3 length: 14; CDR3 protein: CASSERWRRGELFF; CDR3 DNA: TGTGCCAGCAGTGAAAGGTGGCGGCGAGGGGAGCTGTTTTTT
clone size: .; V gene: TRBV7-8; D gene: TRBD1; J gene: TRBJ1-5; CDR3 length: 15; CDR3 protein: CASSFAGGGNQPQHF; CDR3 DNA: TGTGCCAGCAGCTTCGCAGGGGGCGGCAATCAGCCCCAGCATTTT
clone size: .; V gene: TRBV13; D gene: .; J gene: TRBJ2-7; CDR3 length: 15; CDR3 protein: CASSSGRGGSYEQYF; CDR3 DNA: TGTGCCAGCAGCTCGGGGCGTGGGGGTAGCTACGAGCAGTACTTC
clone size: .; V gene: TRBV2; D gene: .; J gene: TRBJ1-3; CDR3 length: 13; CDR3 protein: CASLQGPGNTIYF; CDR3 DNA: TGTGCCAGCCTACAGGGACCTGGAAACACCATATATTTT
clone size: .; V gene: TRBV29-1; D gene: .; J gene: TRBJ2-7; CDR3 length: 12; CDR3 protein: CSVEPLTGEQYF; CDR3 DNA: TGCAGCGTTGAGCCCTTAACGGGGGAGCAGTACTTC
clone size: once; V gene: TRBV3-1/TRBV3-2; D gene: .; J gene: TRBJ2-3; CDR3 length: 15; CDR3 protein: CASSHMDLPGDTQYF; CDR3 DNA: TGTGCCAGCAGTCACATGGACTTACCCGGAGATACGCAGTATTTT
clone size: .; V gene: TRBV2; D gene: .; J gene: TRBJ2-7; CDR3 length: 14; CDR3 protein: CASSDGDTTLEQYF; CDR3 DNA: TGTGCCAGCAGTGACGGGGACACCACTCTCGAGCAGTACTTC
clone size: .; V gene: TRBV27; D gene: .; J gene: TRBJ1-5; CDR3 length: 14; CDR3 protein: CASSFLGAGQPQHF; CDR3 DNA: TGTGCCAGCAGTTTTTTGGGGGCTGGGCAGCCCCAGCATTTT
clone size: once; V gene: TRBV10-3; D gene: .; J gene: TRBJ1-5; CDR3 length: 16; CDR3 protein: CAISEGVRRTGQPQHF; CDR3 DNA: TGTGCCATCAGTGAGGGTGTAAGGAGGACCGGTCAGCCCCAGCATTTT
clone size: .; V gene: TRBV10-1; D gene: .; J gene: TRBJ2-7; CDR3 length: 14; CDR3 protein: CASSPRRGSYEQYF; CDR3 DNA: TGCGCCAGCAGTCCACGCAGGGGCTCCTACGAGCAGTACTTC
clone size: .; V gene: TRBV4-2; D gene: .; J gene: TRBJ1-3; CDR3 length: 15; CDR3 protein: CASSQDPGSGNTIYF; CDR3 DNA: TGTGCCAGCAGCCAAGATCCGGGCTCTGGAAACACCATATATTTT
clone size: .; V gene: TRBV15; D gene: TRBD1; J gene: TRBJ1-1; CDR3 length: 16; CDR3 protein: CATSRDGTGAITEAFF; CDR3 DNA: TGTGCCACCAGCAGAGATGGGACAGGGGCGATTACTGAAGCTTTCTTT
clone size: once; V gene: TRBV5-4; D gene: .; J gene: TRBJ2-2; CDR3 length: 14; CDR3 protein: CASSQPGGPGELFF; CDR3 DNA: TGTGCCAGCAGCCAGCCCGGGGGTCCCGGGGAGCTGTTTTTT
clone size: .; V gene: TRBV27; D gene: .; J gene: TRBJ2-2; CDR3 length: 17; CDR3 protein: CASSPLQGRSNTGELFF; CDR3 DNA: TGTGCCAGCAGCCCGCTGCAGGGGAGGTCGAACACCGGGGAGCTGTTTTTT